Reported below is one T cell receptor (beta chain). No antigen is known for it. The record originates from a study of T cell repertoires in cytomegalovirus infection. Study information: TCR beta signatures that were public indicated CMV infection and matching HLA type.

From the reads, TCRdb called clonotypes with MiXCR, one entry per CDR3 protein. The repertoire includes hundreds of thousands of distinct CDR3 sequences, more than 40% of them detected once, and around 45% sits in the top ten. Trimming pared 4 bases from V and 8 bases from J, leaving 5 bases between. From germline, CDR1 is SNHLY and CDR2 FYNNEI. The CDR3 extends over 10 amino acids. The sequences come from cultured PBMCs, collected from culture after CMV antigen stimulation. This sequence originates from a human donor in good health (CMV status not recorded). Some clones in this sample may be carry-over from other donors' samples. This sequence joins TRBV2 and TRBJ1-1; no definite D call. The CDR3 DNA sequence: TGTGCCAGCAGTGTTAGAGAAGCTTTCTTT. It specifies CASSVREAFF.